This T cell receptor beta chain stems from a study of blood T cell repertoires in COVID-19 (dated by TCRdb to 2020 to 2022). About the study as a whole: Samples covering the acute and convalescent phases of COVID-19 were provided by collaborators in the United States, Italy and Spain. The prospective study material was composed of cDNA or gDNA derived from T cells, B-cell-depleted T cells, or PBMCs. Subjects who had been exposed to COVID-19, were actively infected with it, or had recovered from it provided the deeply sampled blood TCRbeta repertoires that made up the dataset. The repertoires were made available in a free public database intended to serve as a resource for research on the immune response to SARS-CoV-2. The samples were drawn from two sources: the first 160 participants of the ongoing ImmuneRACE study, and 950 to 1,500 subjects contributed by 6 global collaborators. The sample metadata nearly always contained a de-identified subject ID, COVID-19 status, age in years and sex. HLA class I and class II types, where available, came from metadata supplied by the sample provider rather than from assay-based typing.

Concerning this clone: Its antigen specificity is not known. Qualities for individual bases were not recorded, and no much larger clone is one base off.

General study outcomes and caveats: Clinical and demographic metadata were provided uncurated, with the amount varying by source and participant.

The germline ends are 13 bases apart after V is trimmed by 5 bases and J by 8 bases. CDR1 and CDR2 are drawn from the germline V gene (reference sequence): MNHEY, SMNVEV. The CDR3 covers 13 residues, taking in both the cysteine and the phenylalanine. Kept here is only the CDR3 DNA, which spans 39 bases and is read in frame from base 1. Whole blood was collected in K2EDTA tubes by collaborating institutions according to the institutions' own protocols. For TCRbeta analysis, collaborator samples were shipped as frozen whole blood, as isolated PBMCs, or as DNA extracted from either sample type. The immunoSEQ Assay, a bias-controlled multiplex PCR, was used to amplify TCRbeta CDR3 regions from genomic DNA. In the paper's pipeline: Within the assay, amplification of reference gene primers was used to estimate how many nucleated cells each sample contained. To quantify the absolute abundance of each unique TCRbeta CDR3 rearrangement, sequence reads were collapsed and filtered. For each sample, productive Simpson clonality was calculated as the square root of Simpson's diversity index over productive rearrangements. TCRdb took over this immuneACCESS table, retaining in-frame rearrangements with V and J assigned. Such tables are incomplete; in checked studies, under half of the missing clones stem from an unresolved V gene, and the remainder is unexplained. V and J calls and clone size are those listed in that table; D and trimming were worked out from the DNA. The sample table holds tens of thousands of clones, of which about 87% were seen once. The ten largest clones capture approximately 6.3% of the sample.

The V gene is TRBV27 and the J gene is TRBJ2-1; TRBD1 might be the D gene, on 6 matching bases. Sequenced material: peripheral blood. The origin of this receptor is a woman aged 80 or older with active COVID-19. The CDR3 is CASSLNRDHEQFF. At the DNA level, the sequence is TGTGCCAGCAGTCTGAACAGGGACCATGAGCAGTTCTTC.